The rows below give T cell receptor beta chains drawn from one sample of a study of T cells in Graves' hyperthyroidism and ophthalmopathy. TCRdb reprocessed the multiplex PCR reads via MiXCR and lists one record per CDR3 protein. The table lists hundreds of thousands of distinct CDR3 sequences, around 15% of them singletons, with 3.5% to 4% in the top ten. Sequencing was performed on blood. All receptors come from a woman aged 30 to 39 with Graves' hyperthyroidism. Both conserved end residues are part of each CDR3. A D gene is named only where the DNA matches it firmly. Only part of the rows carry a size: once, few, many, or a class if the clone is expanded.

TRBV4-1	.	TRBJ1-1	.	TGCGCCAGCAGCCACCTCGCTGGGAGGGGTGGCACTGAAGCTTTCTTT	CASSHLAGRGGTEAFF
TRBV12-3/TRBV12-4	.	TRBJ2-1	TRBD2	TGTGCCAGCAGTTTTGCCCTAGCGGGAGTTAACAATGAGCAGTTCTTC	CASSFALAGVNNEQFF
TRBV20-1	many	TRBJ2-1	.	TGCAGTGCTAGCCGGACAGAGCTTTACAATGAGCAGTTCTTC	CSASRTELYNEQFF
TRBV7-2	many	TRBJ2-3	.	TGTGCCAGCAGCCCGGGGTCCACAGGTACGCAGTATTTT	CASSPGSTGTQYF
TRBV28	few	TRBJ2-6	.	TGTGCCAGCAGTACTATACGGGACGATGGGTACTCTGGGGCCAACGTCCTGACTTTC	CASSTIRDDGYSGANVLTF
TRBV11-2	many	TRBJ2-1	TRBD2	TGTGCCAGCAGCTTAGTAGCGGGAGGGCTCGATGAGCAGTTCTTC	CASSLVAGGLDEQFF
TRBV6-1	few	TRBJ2-1	TRBD2	TGTGCCACCAGTGATAGGTCTAGCGGGAAAGTTTTGGATGAGCAGTTCTTC	CATSDRSSGKVLDEQFF
TRBV5-6	.	TRBJ1-2	.	TGTGCCAGCAGCTTAACCTCAGGGACCGGTGGCTACACCTTC	CASSLTSGTGGYTF
TRBV20-1	many	TRBJ1-6	TRBD1	TGCAGTGCTAGACCGGGACAGAGATATAATTCACCCCTCCACTTT	CSARPGQRYNSPLHF
TRBV27	many	TRBJ2-7	TRBD1	TGTGCCAGCAGTACCGGGACAGGGACCGAGCAGTACTTC	CASSTGTGTEQYF
TRBV6-1	many	TRBJ2-3	.	TGTGCCAGCAGTACCCGGGGGCGCGGCACAGATACGCAGTATTTT	CASSTRGRGTDTQYF
TRBV9	.	TRBJ2-3	TRBD2	TGTGCCAGCAGCGGGGCTAGCGGGAATACGCAGTATTTT	CASSGASGNTQYF
TRBV4-3	.	TRBJ1-4	.	TGCGCCAGCAGCGAAGATCGACCAGGGGACGAAAAACTGTTTTTT	CASSEDRPGDEKLFF
TRBV20-1	.	TRBJ1-4	.	TGCAGTGCTAGGGAGCCTGGGGAGGATGGGTGGAAACTGTTTTTT	CSAREPGEDGWKLFF
TRBV28	many	TRBJ1-3	.	TGTGCCAGCACGACAGACTCTGGAAACACCATATATTTT	CASTTDSGNTIYF
TRBV2	.	TRBJ2-1	.	TGTGCCAGGACAACTTACAATGAGCAGTTCTTC	CARTTYNEQFF
TRBV7-2	.	TRBJ2-6	.	TGTGCCAGCAGCCCCGACAGGCCCTCTGGGGCCAACGTCCTGACTTTC	CASSPDRPSGANVLTF
TRBV3-1	.	TRBJ1-2	.	TGTGCCAGCAGCCCCGATTGGTCAAACAACTATGGCTACACCTTC	CASSPDWSNNYGYTF
TRBV4-1	few	TRBJ2-1	.	TGCGCCAGCAGCCAAGATCATCAGAGGTCTGAGCAGTTCTTC	CASSQDHQRSEQFF
TRBV5-1	few	TRBJ2-4	TRBD1	TGCGCCAGCAGCTTGGCGACAGGGGGCCAAAACATTCAGTACTTC	CASSLATGGQNIQYF
TRBV20-1	.	TRBJ2-5	TRBD1	TGCAGTGCTGCGGGACAGGGACGAACCCAAGAGACCCAGTACTTC	CSAAGQGRTQETQYF
TRBV4-1	few	TRBJ2-1	TRBD2	TGCGCCAGCAGCCAAGGCCGAGGGAGGGCCAACAATGAGCAGTTCTTC	CASSQGRGRANNEQFF
TRBV3-1	many	TRBJ2-1	TRBD2	TGTGCCAGCAGCCAAGCCCCCGGGACTAGCGGGAGGTGGGAGCAGTTCTTC	CASSQAPGTSGRWEQFF
TRBV5-1	many	TRBJ2-1	TRBD2	TGCGCCAGCAGCTTGGTTGCTAGCGGGAGGATAAGCGATGAGCAGTTCTTC	CASSLVASGRISDEQFF
TRBV3-1	few	TRBJ2-1	TRBD2	TGTGCCAGCAGCCAAAGCGGGAGCAACAATGAGCAGTTCTTC	CASSQSGSNNEQFF
TRBV28	many	TRBJ2-7	TRBD2	TGTGCCAGCACTAGTAGCGGGTACTCCTACGAGCAGTACTTC	CASTSSGYSYEQYF
TRBV2	.	TRBJ2-3	.	TGTGCCTCACACGGGGCTTTGACAGATACGCAGTATTTT	CASHGALTDTQYF
TRBV12-3/TRBV12-4	many	TRBJ2-1	TRBD2	TGTGCCAGCAGTTTAGGGACTAGCGGGAGAGGGTTCTCCCACAATGAGCAGTTCTTC	CASSLGTSGRGFSHNEQFF
TRBV7-2	.	TRBJ2-2	TRBD1	TGTGCCAGCAGCACACGACAGGGCGCGTTGAACACCGGGGAGCTGTTTTTT	CASSTRQGALNTGELFF
TRBV12-3/TRBV12-4	many	TRBJ2-4	.	TGTGCCAGCAGTTGGGGCCCCAAAAACATTCAGTACTTC	CASSWGPKNIQYF
TRBV5-1	.	TRBJ2-1	TRBD1	TGCGCCAGCAGCTTAAGACAGGGGGAAGGTGAGCAGTTCTTC	CASSLRQGEGEQFF
TRBV5-5	.	TRBJ1-2	.	TGTGCCAGCAGCTTGGGTTACGGGAACTATGGCTACACCTTC	CASSLGYGNYGYTF
TRBV29-1	many	TRBJ2-3	.	TGCAGCGTTGACGGCCAGGCCACAGATACGCAGTATTTT	CSVDGQATDTQYF
TRBV15	.	TRBJ2-7	TRBD1	TGTGCCACCAGCAGATCCGTCGGTGACAGGGGACTCGACGAGCAGTACTTC	CATSRSVGDRGLDEQYF
TRBV28	.	TRBJ2-1	.	TGTGCCAGCAGGGGCGGACAGTCCTACAATGAGCAGTTCTTC	CASRGGQSYNEQFF
TRBV11-2	many	TRBJ1-4	.	TGTGCCAGCAGCTTTTTGGACGAAAAACTGTTTTTT	CASSFLDEKLFF
TRBV6-2/TRBV6-3	many	TRBJ1-5	.	TGTGCCAGCAGCTACGGGAACAATCAGCCCCAGCATTTT	CASSYGNNQPQHF
TRBV12-3/TRBV12-4	.	TRBJ2-1	TRBD2	TGTGCCAGCAGTCCTGGACTAGCGGGAAGGTTAAATGAGCAGTTCTTC	CASSPGLAGRLNEQFF
TRBV12-3/TRBV12-4	many	TRBJ1-4	.	TGTGCCAGCAGTTTACCGGCAGGACTCAATGAAAAACTGTTTTTT	CASSLPAGLNEKLFF
TRBV19	.	TRBJ1-5	.	TGTGCCAGTAGACCGGACAGCACAATCAATCAGCCCCAGCATTTT	CASRPDSTINQPQHF
TRBV13	many	TRBJ2-7	.	TGTGCCAGCAGCTTAGGCCGCCATTACGAGCAGTACTTC	CASSLGRHYEQYF
TRBV12-3/TRBV12-4	many	TRBJ1-3	.	TGTGCCAGCAGTTTAAGGCAGGCATTTGGAAACACCATATATTTT	CASSLRQAFGNTIYF
TRBV24-1	.	TRBJ2-2	.	TGTGCCACCAGTGATTCCGGACGGGCGTCGGTCACCGGGGAGCTGTTTTTT	CATSDSGRASVTGELFF
TRBV30	many	TRBJ2-2	TRBD2	TGTGCCTGGAGTGTACGAAGACTAGCGGGAGCTCTGACCGGGGAGCTGTTTTTT	CAWSVRRLAGALTGELFF
TRBV27	many	TRBJ2-1	.	TGTGCCAGCAGTTTATCGATTGGTCTAGCGAAGTTCTTC	CASSLSIGLAKFF
TRBV9	.	TRBJ1-2	.	TGTGCCAGCAGCGTAGCTGGTAGATATGTCGGGGACAACTATGGCTACACCTTC	CASSVAGRYVGDNYGYTF
TRBV27	.	TRBJ2-2	.	TGTGCCAGCAGAACAGGAGGCTTGGGGACCGGGGAGCTGTTTTTT	CASRTGGLGTGELFF
TRBV18	many	TRBJ2-7	.	TGTGCCAGCTCACCAGATAGTAGGGCCGAGCAGTACTTC	CASSPDSRAEQYF
TRBV6-6	many	TRBJ1-2	.	TGTGCCAGCAGTTACAACGCCCGGGGCAATGGCTACACCTTC	CASSYNARGNGYTF
TRBV5-6	.	TRBJ2-1	.	TGTGCCAGCAGCTTGCTCCGTTGGCAGGGAATCGATGAGCAGTTCTTC	CASSLLRWQGIDEQFF
TRBV4-3	.	TRBJ2-3	TRBD2	TGCGCCAGCAGCTACCTAGCGGGAGAGGCAGATACGCAGTATTTT	CASSYLAGEADTQYF
TRBV3-1	many	TRBJ2-3	TRBD2	TGTGCCAGCAGCCAAGAAGCGGGATTTGGCACAGATACGCAGTATTTT	CASSQEAGFGTDTQYF
TRBV5-1	few	TRBJ2-3	.	TGCGCCAGCAGCTTGGCCACAGGGACTCGCACAGATACGCAGTATTTT	CASSLATGTRTDTQYF
TRBV5-1	many	TRBJ1-4	.	TGCGCCAGCAGCTTGGACAGCCAGAATGAAAAACTGTTTTTT	CASSLDSQNEKLFF
TRBV6-1	many	TRBJ2-5	.	TGTGCCAGCAGTAGACTAACCCAAGAGACCCAGTACTTC	CASSRLTQETQYF